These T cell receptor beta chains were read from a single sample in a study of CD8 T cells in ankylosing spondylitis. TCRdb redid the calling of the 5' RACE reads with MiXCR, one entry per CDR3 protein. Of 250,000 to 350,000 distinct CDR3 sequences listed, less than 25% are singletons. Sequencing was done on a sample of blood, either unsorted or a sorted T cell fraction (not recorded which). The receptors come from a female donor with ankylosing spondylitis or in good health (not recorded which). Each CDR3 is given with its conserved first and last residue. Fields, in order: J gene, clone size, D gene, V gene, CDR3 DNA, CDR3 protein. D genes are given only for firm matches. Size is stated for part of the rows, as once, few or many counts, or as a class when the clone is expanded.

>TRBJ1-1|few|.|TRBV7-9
TGTGCCAGCAGCCCTGGCGGGGGTGAAGCTTTCTTT
CASSPGGGEAFF
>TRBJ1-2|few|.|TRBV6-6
TGTGCCAGCAGCCATGGTGGCTACACCTTC
CASSHGGYTF
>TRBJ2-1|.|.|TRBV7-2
TGTGCCAGCAGCCATAACAATGAGCAGTTCTTC
CASSHNNEQFF
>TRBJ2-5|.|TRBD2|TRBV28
TGTGCCAGCAGTCCACGGGGGGCTGGGACTAGCGTAGAAGAGACCCAGTACTTC
CASSPRGAGTSVEETQYF
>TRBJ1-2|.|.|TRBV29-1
TGCAGCGTTGAAGATCCGACAGTCTATGGCTACACCTTC
CSVEDPTVYGYTF
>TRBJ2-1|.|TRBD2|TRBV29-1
TGCAGCGTTCACGGGAGGGTAGGTGAGCAGTTCTTC
CSVHGRVGEQFF
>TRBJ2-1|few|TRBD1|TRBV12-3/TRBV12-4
TGTGCCAGCAGAAGGACCGGGACAGAACAGTTCTTC
CASRRTGTEQFF
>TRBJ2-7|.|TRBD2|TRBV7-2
TGTGCCAGCAGTCCAGATTGGACTAGGAACGAGCAGTACTTC
CASSPDWTRNEQYF
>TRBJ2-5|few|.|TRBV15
TGTGCCACCAGCAAAGGGAAGATCCAGGGTTATGACGAGACCCAGTACTTC
CATSKGKIQGYDETQYF
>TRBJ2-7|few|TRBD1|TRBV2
TGTGCCAGCAGGGACAGGGGGCGGGAGCAGTACTTC
CASRDRGREQYF
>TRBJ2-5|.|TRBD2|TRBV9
TGTGCCAGCGGGCCGGGGACTAGCGGGATGTTACAAGAGACCCAGTACTTC
CASGPGTSGMLQETQYF
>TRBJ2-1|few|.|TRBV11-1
TGTGCCAGCAGCTTCGGGACGGATACGAATGAGCAGTTCTTC
CASSFGTDTNEQFF
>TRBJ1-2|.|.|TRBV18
TGTGCCAGCTCGCCCGAGGGCTATGGCTACACCTTC
CASSPEGYGYTF
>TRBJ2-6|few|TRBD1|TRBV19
TGTGCCAGTAGTCCTTCCTCCAGGGGGCTAACGCTCTCTGGGGCCAACGTCCTGACTTTC
CASSPSSRGLTLSGANVLTF
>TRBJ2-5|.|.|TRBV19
TGTGCCAGTAGGGGGGTCCGAGAGACCCAGTACTTC
CASRGVRETQYF
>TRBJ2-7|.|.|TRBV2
TGTGCCAGCAGTGAGACAGAGAGCTCCTACGAGCAGTACTTC
CASSETESSYEQYF
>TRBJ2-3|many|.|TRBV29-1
TGCAGCGAGACGACAGAGACCAGCACAGATACGCAGTATTTT
CSETTETSTDTQYF
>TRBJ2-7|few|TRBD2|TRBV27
TGTGCCAGCAGGAAGCATGGGGGGGATAACTACGAGCAGTACTTC
CASRKHGGDNYEQYF
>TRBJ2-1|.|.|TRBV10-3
TGTGCCGCGGGCAGGAATGAGCAGTTCTTC
CAAGRNEQFF